This is a list of T cell receptor beta chains from one sample in a study of T cell repertoires in cytomegalovirus infection. TCRdb reanalysed the reads using MiXCR and keeps one entry per CDR3 protein. The sample records some 150,000 distinct CDR3 sequences, about 20% being singletons. Sequenced material: PBMCs. Receptor source: a human donor in good health (CMV status not recorded). Some clones in this sample may be carry-over from other donors' samples. Both conserved end residues are part of each CDR3. D genes are given only for firm matches. The size of a clone is reported for some rows only, either as once, few or many, or as a class for expanded clones.

d_call cdr3_length v_call clone_size cdr3_aa
NA 12 TRBV6-1 once CASRVGGETQYF
TRBD1 13 TRBV7-2 many CASSSTGANEQYF
TRBD1 15 TRBV4-3 NA CASSQGGTGVYEQYF
NA 12 TRBV10-3 few CAISTGSHEQYF
NA 13 TRBV18 few CASSDQQGGELFF
NA 12 TRBV7-8 many CASSLGDAGYTF
NA 13 TRBV19 NA CASSINSFETQYF
NA 14 TRBV28 many CASSSLSGESEQFF
TRBD1 16 TRBV27 few CASSSPWTGASDEQYF
NA 14 TRBV7-9 many CASAPRGRIDTQYF
NA 18 TRBV4-1 NA CASSPIYGRRDSYNEQFF
NA 11 TRBV27 NA CASMGEETQYF
NA 15 TRBV5-8 NA CASSTKVLSTDTQYF
NA 14 TRBV5-1 NA CASSLETGGSEAFF
TRBD1 14 TRBV6-1 many CATSTGPYNSPLHF
TRBD1 13 TRBV20-1 NA CSASAPGQGAQYF
TRBD2 15 TRBV25-1 NA CASSDRLAGANEQFF
NA 15 TRBV5-6 NA CASSLELQAVGIQYF
NA 15 TRBV19 few CASRPGNIGTDTQYF
NA 11 TRBV12-3/TRBV12-4 few CASSFSDEQFF
NA 15 TRBV11-2 NA CASSLAGPTNEKLFF
TRBD2 17 TRBV5-7 NA CVSSTITTSGSLEPQYF
NA 15 TRBV4-3 NA CASSLRGARQETQYF
NA 15 TRBV20-1 NA CSARGVAGGADIQYF
TRBD1 16 TRBV7-2 many CASSSLTGIVGYEQYF
NA 15 TRBV7-3 many CASSLSGSGFNEQFF
TRBD1 15 TRBV6-2/TRBV6-3 few CASSYSRTGRSGAFF
TRBD2 16 TRBV3-1 few CASSHVMGLAGSEQYF
NA 15 TRBV7-2 many CASSLTSRVEETQYF
NA 12 TRBV28 once CASSLNFYEQYF
TRBD2 18 TRBV7-8 many CASSLSAWTSGGHNEQFF
TRBD2 15 TRBV11-1 NA CASSWSGAGGGEQFF
TRBD2 14 TRBV28 many CASRTSGSVYEQFF
TRBD2 17 TRBV24-1 few CATSDPSTSGRDNEQFF
TRBD2 16 TRBV7-2 few CASSLATASGYNEQFF
TRBD1 15 TRBV7-2 many CASSNRDRGPDTQYF
NA 13 TRBV7-9 few CASSDEGIQPQHF
NA 14 TRBV5-1 NA CASSVVRGEETQYF
TRBD1 15 TRBV6-1 few CASSVPTGGPYEQYF
NA 15 TRBV12-3/TRBV12-4 NA CASSFTGKITDTQYF
NA 16 TRBV27 NA CASSDGGGAGANVLTF
TRBD2 16 TRBV15 many CATSSLTSGGADTQYF
NA 15 TRBV7-2 many CASSFSRGKDYEQYF
NA 16 TRBV7-2 many CASSLEHGRGTDTQYF
NA 16 TRBV7-6 many CASSFPGRERGNEQFF
TRBD1 15 TRBV28 NA CASTLDRGYNSPLHF
NA 15 TRBV6-5 few CASRSLGRSVGELFF
NA 12 TRBV7-2 NA CASSLTIGELFF
NA 17 TRBV5-1 few CASSSGWGQENTGELFF
NA 13 TRBV29-1 few CSVPDLTYNEQFF
NA 15 TRBV15 many CATSRDTGAGNTIYF
TRBD1 14 TRBV5-6 many CASSLGTGDNEQFF
NA 15 TRBV5-3 few CARSFRDTNTGELFF
TRBD1 15 TRBV7-9 few CASSLIQGSSYEQYF
NA 13 TRBV19 many CASSMIPNTEAFF
NA 15 TRBV29-1 NA CSVEDLHRGLETQYF
NA 16 TRBV7-3 few CASSPQGTANTGELFF
NA 14 TRBV20-1 NA CSAAPGSGNQPQHF
NA 15 TRBV7-2 many CASSPGPSGANVLTF